The present TCR beta chain was sequenced within a study of CD8 T cells in ankylosing spondylitis. Study results and caveats: CD8+ cells made up the disease-linked clones, which were relatively rare in peripheral blood.

This CDR3 comprises 13 residues. V lost 6 bases, J lost 8 bases, and 13 bases lay in between. Germline CDR1 and CDR2: MNHNS and SASEGT. About this clonotype: Antigen unknown.

Quantitative 5'-RACE with molecular barcodes generated TCR beta libraries. Via MiXCR, TCRdb re-called the 5' RACE reads, giving one row per CDR3 protein. The data show about 140,000 distinct CDR3 sequences, roughly 8% seen once. V and J are TRBV6-1 and TRBJ1-4; weak D call: TRBD1 (6 bases). This clonotype was sampled from a male donor with ankylosing spondylitis. Sequences were obtained from synovial fluid, either unsorted or a sorted T cell fraction (not recorded which). The DNA for the CDR3 is TGTGCCAGCAGGCTCCTGACAGGCGAAAAACTGTTTTTT. This codes for CASRLLTGEKLFF.